The T cell receptor (beta chain) under discussion was sequenced for a study of blood T cell repertoires in COVID-19. On the study more broadly: Sites across the United States, Italy and Spain contributed samples from acute and convalescent COVID-19. PBMCs, B-cell-depleted T cells, or T cells provided the cDNA or gDNA that made up the material.

This clone was observed a single time. Trimming took 6 bases from V and 2 from J, leaving 17 bases between them. Germline values: CDR1 SNHLY, CDR2 FYNNEI. This CDR3 region has 15 residues. The protocol was immunoSEQ multiplex PCR, while the TCRdb copy is restricted to in-frame clones and leaves out a portion. The data show fewer than 400,000 clones, 87% seen once. In assigning cohorts, the study relied on participant-reported clinical history. Two negative PCRs, clearance, or symptom resolution were required of recovered Cohort 3 donors. The sequence was collected from a woman under 30 who had recovered from COVID-19. Sequencing was carried out using PBMCs or T cells enriched from blood (not recorded which). This chain links TRBV2 with TRBJ2-7; possibly TRBD1 for D (7 bases). The CDR3 region has the DNA TGTGCCAGCAGGGAGGGATCAACAGGGGCCTACGAGCAGTACTTC. Translated, it gives CASREGSTGAYEQYF.